The 20 T cell receptor beta chains below come from one sample, sequenced in a study of molecular identifiers for immune sequencing clone quantification. TCRdb reprocessed the PCR reads with MiXCR, giving one entry per CDR3 protein. The table has some 590,000 distinct CDR3 sequences, about 25% seen once. The sequencing sample was made of naive CD8+ T cells from blood, with Jurkat cell RNA spiked in. Documented subset: FACS-sorted CD8+CD4-CCR7+CD45RA+ naive T cells. Source of these receptors: a human donor in good health. Some libraries in this study had Jurkat cell RNA spiked in.

This clonotype was recorded a few times. The V gene is TRBV5-1, the J gene TRBJ2-3; 7 nucleotides align to TRBD1. CDR3 length equals 15 residues. Trimming took 4 bases from V and 2 from J; bases not matched to a gene: 7. Per the germline V gene, CDR1 is SGHRS and CDR2 is YFSETQ. In nucleotides, the CDR3 is TGCGCCAGCAGCGCACTGACAGGGACCACAGATACGCAGTATTTT. It yields the protein CASSALTGTTDTQYF.

Note on this clonotype: It may be a read error: a sequence one base away is much more abundant. V gene TRBV29-1 combines with J gene TRBJ2-7; D ambiguous. This CDR3 has 14 residues. Germline CDR1 is SQVTM and CDR2 is ANQGSEA. DNA for the CDR3: TGCGGCGTTGAAGTCCGGGCAAAGGATTACGAGCAGTACTTC. Amino acids: CGVEVRAKDYEQYF.

Of note for this clonotype: Because the CDR3 is missing its conserved closing phenylalanine or tryptophan, this is likely a read error. The chain carries TRBV19 and TRBJ2-7; 9 nucleotides align to TRBD2. This CDR3 spans 15 amino acids. The V segment lost 5 bases and the J segment 0 bases; nucleotides outside the gene matches: 5. CDR1 LNHDA and CDR2 SQIVND come from the germline V gene (reference sequence). Here the CDR3 DNA reads TGTGCCAGTAGTCTAACTAGCGGGTACTCCTACGAGCAGTACCTC. Amino acids: CASSLTSGYSYEQYL.

In this sample, this clonotype turned up many times. V gene TRBV7-8 combines with J gene TRBJ1-5; D may be TRBD1 (5 bases). V lost 7 bases and J 6 bases, leaving 10 bases between the germline ends. This CDR3 comprises 12 residues. From germline, CDR1 is SGHVS and CDR2 FQNEAQ. The CDR3 region is CASTQGTQPQHF. CDR3 sequence (DNA): TGTGCCAGCACCCAGGGAACTCAGCCCCAGCATTTT.

The CDR3 DNA reads as TGTGCCAGCTTCCTACTAGCGGGAACCCAAGAGACCCAGTACTTC. This codes for CASFLLAGTQETQYF. The chain couples TRBV18 to TRBJ2-5, with 10 bases matching TRBD2. CDR3 length: 15 residues. Germline V gene lookup returns CDR1 KGHSH and CDR2 LQKENI. Unmatched junction bases numbered 6, after V lost 7 bases and J lost 1 base.

As regards this clonotype: This is likely a read error, given that the CDR3 carries no conserved phenylalanine or tryptophan at its end. The chain employs TRBV27 and TRBJ1-4, with D unresolved. From germline, CDR1 is MNHEY and CDR2 SMNVEV (reference sequence). Trimming removed 0 bases from V and 5 bases from J, with 10 bases in between. CDR3 length: 15 residues. For the CDR3, the DNA is TGTGCCAGCAGTTTATCTGCTCAGGCCAATGAAAAACTGTTTTCT. Amino acid sequence: CASSLSAQANEKLFS.

This clonotype has more than one count but fewer than ten. The chain couples TRBV19 to TRBJ2-7; weak D call: TRBD1 (6 bases). This CDR3 contains 15 residues. V lost 5 bases and J 1 base, leaving 15 bases between the germline ends. The V gene's germline CDR1 is LNHDA and CDR2 SQIVND (reference sequence). CDR3 residues: CASSWGPGSSYEQYF. The CDR3 DNA reads as TGTGCCAGTAGTTGGGGGCCAGGTTCATCCTACGAGCAGTACTTC.

In this sample, this clonotype turned up many times. The rearrangement uses TRBV12-3 or TRBV12-4 and TRBJ1-1, with no clear D. Trimming shortened V by 7 bases and J by 2 bases, and 11 bases separated the two germline ends. The CDR3 contains 13 residues. CDR3: CASTPTVNTEAFF. In DNA form, the CDR3 reads TGTGCCAGCACCCCGACTGTTAACACTGAAGCTTTCTTT.

The chain combines TRBV7-9 with TRBJ2-5; D gene ambiguous. The germline gives CDR1 SEHNR, CDR2 FQNEAQ (reference sequence). The V end lost 5 bases, the J end lost 5 bases, and 18 bases lay between the germline ends. The CDR3 has 15 amino acids. The CDR3, as DNA: TGTGCCAGCAGCATAGGTTCCAGCCGAGGTGAGACCCAGTACTTC. Encoded protein: CASSIGSSRGETQYF.

A few counts support this clonotype. The chain has TRBV28 and TRBJ2-2, with D perhaps matching TRBD1 (5 bases). Between the trimmed V and J ends, which lost 5 bases and 0 bases, there was a span of 13 bases. The CDR3 has 16 amino acids. The germline CDR1 and CDR2 sequences are MDHEN and SYDVKM. The CDR3 coding sequence is TGTGCCAGCAGTCCGGACACGGGCGCGAACACCGGGGAGCTGTTTTTT. It specifies CASSPDTGANTGELFF.

Comment on this clonotype: A read error may be the cause here, since a much bigger clone is one base away. The chain combines TRBV20-1 with TRBJ2-7; D is unclear. Trimming took off 5 bases at V and 6 bases at J, with 14 bases between the two ends. The CDR3 loop spans 12 amino acids. Germline values: CDR1 DFQATT, CDR2 SNEGSKA (reference sequence). CDR3: CSAPLVPGEQYF. The CDR3 region has the DNA TGCAGTGCTCCCCTCGTTCCGGGCGAGCAGTACTTC.

To note about this clonotype: One base away lies a much larger clone, so this may be a sequencing read error. The V call is TRBV4-3, the J call TRBJ1-1, with unresolved D. Trimming left V 0 bases short and J 8 bases short, with 16 bases between. CDR3 length: 15 residues. Per the germline V gene, CDR1 is LGHNA and CDR2 is YSLEER. CDR3 DNA sequence: TGCGCCAGCAGCCAAGATAGGGCCAGTCGGATAGAAGCTTTCTTT. Translation: CASSQDRASRIEAFF.

This clonotype appeared a few times. The V and J genes are TRBV7-9 and TRBJ1-6; no reliable D call. The CDR3 has 14 residues. Looked up from germline, CDR1 is SEHNR and CDR2 is FQNEAQ (reference sequence). V lost 5 bases and J 8 bases, leaving 13 bases between the germline ends. CDR3 sequence: CASSDGVVYSPLHF. In DNA, the CDR3 is TGTGCCAGCAGCGACGGGGTGGTCTATTCACCCCTCCACTTT.

Remarks on this clonotype: A much bigger clone sits one base away, suggesting this may be a read error. This chain uses TRBV29-1 with TRBJ2-1; 7 bases align to TRBD2. The germline gives CDR1 SQVTM, CDR2 ANQGSEA. The CDR3 length is 14 residues. CDR3 loop: CSIEWRGTYNEQFF. The CDR3 nucleotides read TGCAGCATTGAATGGCGGGGGACCTACAATGAGCAGTTCTTC.

This clonotype came up many times. V usage is TRBV5-1 and J usage is TRBJ2-7; 14 bases fit TRBD2. V was clipped by 4 bases and J by 6 bases; unmatched bases: 6. Germline-derived CDR1 and CDR2 are SGHRS and YFSETQ. CDR3 length: 15 amino acids. The chain's CDR3 is CASSPGLAGDSEQYF. The CDR3 DNA follows: TGCGCCAGCAGCCCGGGACTAGCGGGAGACTCCGAGCAGTACTTC.

This clonotype was detected a few times. The J gene is TRBJ2-7, the V gene TRBV20-1; 7 bases are a match to TRBD1. V lost 6 bases and J lost 7; bases outside the gene matches: 15. CDR1 is DFQATT and CDR2 is SNEGSKA in the germline V gene (reference sequence). The CDR3 sequence is 14 residues long. The chain's CDR3 is CSAKDRDQLGEQYF. For the CDR3, the DNA is TGCAGTGCCAAAGACAGGGACCAACTTGGGGAGCAGTACTTC.

With regard to this clonotype: A single base separates this from a much larger clone, so it may be a read error. The chain carries TRBV12-3 or TRBV12-4 and TRBJ1-1, with D uncertain. The CDR3 totals 16 residues. The CDR3 here is CASGFGRRVQNTEAFF. CDR3 nucleotides: TGTGCCAGCGGTTTCGGTAGGAGGGTCCAAAACACTGAAGCTTTCTTT.

The sample holds many counts of this clonotype. The chain is built from TRBV29-1 and TRBJ1-2; TRBD1 aligns across 7 bases. The CDR3 spans 15 residues. Germline V lookup: CDR1 SQVTM, CDR2 ANQGSEA. Trimming at V came to 5 bases and at J to 7 bases, leaving 16 bases not matched to a gene. This CDR3 reads CSVSTGQLFGFGYTF. The CDR3 DNA sequence: TGCAGCGTTAGCACGGGACAGCTTTTTGGGTTTGGCTACACCTTC.

This clonotype appeared many times. V usage is TRBV27 and J usage is TRBJ2-7, with TRBD2 matching 16 bases. With 4 bases clipped from V and 7 bases from J, the junction kept 7 bases outside the gene matches. This CDR3 has 16 residues. CDR1 and CDR2 from the germline V gene are MNHEY and SMNVEV (reference sequence). CDR3 in DNA: TGTGCCAGCAGTTGGGGACTAGCGGGAGGGCCTCGAGAGCAGTACTTC. It yields the protein CASSWGLAGGPREQYF.

The chain is built from TRBV12-3 or TRBV12-4 and TRBJ1-1; D is possibly TRBD1 (6 bases). This CDR3 region has 12 residues. V lost 1 base and J 11 bases, leaving 11 bases between the germline ends. The CDR3 loop reads CASSLGGPVAFF. The CDR3 DNA sequence: TGTGCCAGCAGTTTAGGGGGGCCGGTGGCTTTCTTT.